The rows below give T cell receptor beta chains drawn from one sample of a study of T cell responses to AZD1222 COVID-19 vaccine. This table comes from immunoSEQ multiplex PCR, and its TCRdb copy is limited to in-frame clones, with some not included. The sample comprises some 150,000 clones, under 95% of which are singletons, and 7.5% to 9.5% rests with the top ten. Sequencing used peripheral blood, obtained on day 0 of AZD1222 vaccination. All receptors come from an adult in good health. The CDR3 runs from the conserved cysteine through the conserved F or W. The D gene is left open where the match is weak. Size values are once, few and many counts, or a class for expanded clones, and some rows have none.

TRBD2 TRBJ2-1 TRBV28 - CASSLPGGGHNEQFF TGTGCCAGCAGTTTACCGGGCGGGGGTCATAATGAGCAGTTCTTC
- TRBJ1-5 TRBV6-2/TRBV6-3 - CASSYVGGGYSNQPQHF TGTGCCAGCAGTTACGTTGGAGGGGGATATAGCAATCAGCCCCAGCATTTT
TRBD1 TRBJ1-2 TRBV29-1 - CSVRTGYGYTF TGCAGCGTCCGGACAGGGTATGGCTACACCTTC
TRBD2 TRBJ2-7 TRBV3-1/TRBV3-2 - CASSSTSGASYEQYF TGTGCCAGCAGCTCGACTAGCGGGGCCTCCTACGAGCAGTACTTC
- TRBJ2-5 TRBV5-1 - CASSGEQEETQYF TGCGCCAGCAGCGGAGAACAGGAAGAGACCCAGTACTTC
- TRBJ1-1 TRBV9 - CASSRRTSGTEAFF TGTGCCAGCAGTCGTCGTACGTCAGGGACTGAAGCTTTCTTT
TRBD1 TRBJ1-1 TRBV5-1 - CASTHISRGYTEAFF TGCGCCAGCACCCACATATCCAGGGGGTACACTGAAGCTTTCTTT
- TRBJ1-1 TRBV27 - CASSFLDRNTEAFF TGTGCCAGCAGTTTCTTGGACAGGAACACTGAAGCTTTCTTT
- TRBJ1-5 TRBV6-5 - CASSPETRQPQHF TGTGCCAGCAGCCCGGAAACGCGACAGCCCCAGCATTTT
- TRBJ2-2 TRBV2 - CASTRIRRSTGELFF TGTGCCAGCACCCGGATTAGGCGGTCCACCGGGGAGCTGTTTTTT
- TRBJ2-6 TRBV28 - CASSPPGAGANVLTF TGTGCCAGCAGTCCACCAGGGGCTGGGGCCAACGTCCTGACTTTC
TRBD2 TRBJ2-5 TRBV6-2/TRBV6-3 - CASSYGLAGEETQYF TGTGCCAGCAGTTACGGACTAGCGGGTGAAGAGACCCAGTACTTC
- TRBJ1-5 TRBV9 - CASSVAAGLNQPQHF TGTGCCAGCAGCGTAGCGGCAGGGCTCAATCAGCCCCAGCATTTT
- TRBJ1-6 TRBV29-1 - CSVEESRNSPLHF TGCAGCGTTGAGGAGTCGAGGAATTCACCCCTCCACTTT
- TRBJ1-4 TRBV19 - CASKILEATNEKLFF TGTGCCAGTAAAATCCTCGAGGCAACTAATGAAAAACTGTTTTTT
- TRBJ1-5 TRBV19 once CASNIHRASNQPQHF TGTGCCAGCAATATACACAGGGCCAGCAATCAGCCCCAGCATTTT
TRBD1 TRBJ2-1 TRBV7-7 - CASSAHRDSYNEQFF TGTGCTAGCAGCGCCCACCGGGACAGTTACAATGAGCAGTTCTTC
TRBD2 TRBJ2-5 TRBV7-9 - CASSSPRSGGPIAPETQYF TGTGCCAGCAGTTCACCCCGTAGCGGGGGGCCGATCGCCCCAGAGACCCAGTACTTC
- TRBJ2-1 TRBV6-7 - CASRRNPGRYNEQFF TGTGCCAGCCGTAGGAATCCGGGCCGGTACAATGAGCAGTTCTTC
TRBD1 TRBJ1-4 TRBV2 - CASSRKPGTVTSTTNEKLFF TGTGCCAGCAGTAGGAAGCCCGGGACAGTTACAAGCACAACTAATGAAAAACTGTTTTTT
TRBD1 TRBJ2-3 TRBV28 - CASSSGQVTDTQYF TGTGCCAGCAGTTCGGGACAGGTCACAGATACGCAGTATTTT
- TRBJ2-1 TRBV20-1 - CSASKIGGRRDSYNEQFF TGCAGTGCTAGTAAAATCGGGGGGCGCCGTGACTCCTACAATGAGCAGTTCTTC
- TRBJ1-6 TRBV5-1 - CASSLDRVLNSPLHF TGCGCCAGCAGCTTGGACAGGGTGTTGAATTCACCCCTCCACTTT
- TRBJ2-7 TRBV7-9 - CASSPIKGGTANYEQYF TGTGCCAGCAGCCCTATCAAAGGGGGGACGGCAAACTACGAGCAGTACTTC
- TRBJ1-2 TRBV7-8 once CASSLIYGDGYTF TGTGCCAGCAGCTTAATTTACGGGGATGGCTACACCTTC
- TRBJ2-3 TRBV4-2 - CASSPRVGRGGDTQYF TGTGCCAGCAGCCCAAGAGTTGGGCGGGGTGGCGATACGCAGTATTTT
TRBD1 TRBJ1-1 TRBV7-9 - CASSLTGGNGAFF TGTGCCAGCAGCTTGACAGGGGGCAATGGCGCTTTCTTT
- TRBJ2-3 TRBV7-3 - CASSPSGISRTDTQYF TGTGCCAGCAGCCCCTCGGGTATAAGTCGCACAGATACGCAGTATTTT
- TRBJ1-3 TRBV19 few CASHRGPVTGNTIYF TGTGCCAGCCATCGTGGGCCTGTAACGGGAAACACCATATATTTT
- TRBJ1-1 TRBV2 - CASSDRQAGGDTEAFF TGTGCCAGCAGTGATCGGCAGGCGGGCGGGGACACTGAAGCTTTCTTT
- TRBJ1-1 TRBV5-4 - CASSLVGQGDEAFF TGTGCCAGCAGCTTGGTTGGGCAGGGTGACGAAGCTTTCTTT